These 12 T cell receptor beta chains came from one sample sequenced in a study of blood T cells in healthy people across ages. PCR was performed a second time for about 7 to 12 cycles using a sample-barcoded 5' primer and a J-beta primer mix. TCRdb fed the 5' RACE reads into MiXCR, producing one record per CDR3 protein. The data show about 780,000 distinct CDR3 sequences, with around 62% seen just once and roughly a quarter held by the top ten. Input material: blood. All receptors derive from a man younger than 45 in good health.

Concerning this clonotype: A much more abundant neighbour one base away suggests this may be a read error. The V gene is TRBV7-2, the J gene TRBJ2-7, with D possibly TRBD2 on 5 matching bases. Per the germline V gene, CDR1 is SGHTA and CDR2 is FQGNSA. The CDR3 contains 15 residues. Trimming pared 5 bases from V and 1 base from J, leaving 15 bases between. The CDR3 is CASSISIGSSYEQYF. The CDR3 DNA reads TGTGCCAGCAGCATCTCGATAGGGAGTTCCTACGAGCAGTACTTC.

The chain links TRBV29-1 to TRBJ2-1, with D tentatively TRBD1 (5 bases). The CDR3 spans 14 residues. Trimming removed 2 bases at V and 6 bases at J, with 14 bases between. CDR1 SQVTM and CDR2 ANQGSEA come from the germline V gene. In DNA, the CDR3 is TGCAGCGTTGAAAAGGGGAAGGTCTTCAATGAGCAGTTCTTC. Encoded protein: CSVEKGKVFNEQFF.

The J gene is TRBJ2-5, the V gene TRBV6-2 or TRBV6-3; 7 nucleotides align to TRBD2. The end of the DNA fits TRBJ2-7 better, so the J call may be wrong. This CDR3 comprises 15 residues. CDR1 and CDR2 from the germline V gene are MNHEY and SVGEGT. The DNA of the CDR3 is TGTGCCAGCAGCGGCGGGGACTACCACGCCTACGAGCAGTACTTC. This gives the protein CASSGGDYHAYEQYF.

This clonotype was found many times. The chain employs TRBV20-1 and TRBJ2-5, with 9 bases matching TRBD1. Germline CDR1 and CDR2: DFQATT and SNEGSKA (reference sequence). V dropped 3 bases and J dropped 5; count of bases not matched to a gene: 7. The CDR3 runs to 14 residues. The CDR3 region has the DNA TGCAGTGCTAGCGTCGGACAGGGGATTGAGACCCAGTACTTC. Residues: CSASVGQGIETQYF.

The rearrangement joins TRBV6-2 or TRBV6-3 to TRBJ1-2, with D unclear. Trimming cost V 0 bases and J 4 bases, with 12 bases left between them. Germline values: CDR1 MNHEY, CDR2 SVGEGT. The CDR3 is made up of 15 amino acids. CDR3 protein: CASSYSAPRVYGYTF. DNA of the CDR3: TGTGCCAGCAGTTACTCGGCCCCAAGGGTCTATGGCTACACCTTC.

This clonotype has more than one count but fewer than ten. This chain connects TRBV15 to TRBJ2-7, with D perhaps matching TRBD2 (6 bases). The germline gives CDR1 LNHNV, CDR2 YYDKDF (reference sequence). The CDR3 sequence is 14 residues long. V shed 0 bases and J shed 2 bases, with 8 bases lying between them. The CDR3 DNA reads TGTGCCACCAGCAGAGATCCGGGGGCCTACGAGCAGTACTTC. This sequence encodes CATSRDPGAYEQYF.

Many counts were recorded for this clonotype. This chain uses TRBV7-3 with TRBJ2-1, with a possible D match to TRBD1 (5 bases). The V gene lost 5 bases and the J gene lost 1 base, with 12 bases spanning the gap. Germline CDR1 SGHTA, CDR2 FQGTGA. This CDR3 contains 15 residues. CDR3 in amino acids: CASSPGSVSYNEQFF. CDR3 bases: TGTGCCAGCAGCCCAGGGTCGGTGTCCTACAATGAGCAGTTCTTC.

The genes are TRBV29-1 and TRBJ2-1; 12 bases line up with TRBD2. From germline, CDR1 is SQVTM and CDR2 ANQGSEA. Losses at the gene ends were 6 bases for V and 9 bases for J; bases not matched to a gene: 9. This CDR3 has 14 amino acids. CDR3 protein: CSVDLAGGPGEQFF. The CDR3, as DNA: TGCAGCGTAGACCTAGCGGGGGGGCCTGGTGAGCAGTTCTTC.

The V call is TRBV9, the J call TRBJ2-3; D gene uncertain. The ends were cut back, 4 bases at V and 1 base at J, with 13 bases in the middle. The CDR3 sequence is 15 residues long. Germline V lookup: CDR1 SGDLS, CDR2 YYNGEE. The CDR3 is CASSPPGSRTDTQYF. The CDR3, as DNA: TGTGCCAGCAGCCCCCCGGGTTCTCGCACAGATACGCAGTATTTT.

The chain joins TRBV27 to TRBJ2-2, with 8 bases lining up with TRBD1. From germline, CDR1 is MNHEY and CDR2 SMNVEV (reference sequence). The CDR3 covers 16 residues. The ends lost 6 bases at V and 5 bases at J; junction bases unmatched: 11. CDR3 nucleotide sequence: TGTGCCAGCAGCAAAGAAACAGGGGGATGGACCGGGGAGCTGTTTTTT. Translation gives CASSKETGGWTGELFF.

J is TRBJ2-7 and V is TRBV7-2; D remains unclear. V was pared by 1 base and J by 2 bases, with 12 bases between. The germline V gene encodes CDR1 SGHTA and CDR2 FQGNSA. The length of the CDR3 is 15 residues. CDR3: CASSLDLFGPYEQYF. The CDR3 DNA sequence: TGTGCCAGCAGCTTAGACTTATTTGGACCCTACGAGCAGTACTTC. The full variable domain, completed using reference TRBV7-2 and TRBJ2-7, is GAGVSQSPSNKVTEKGKDVELRCDPISGHTALYWYRQSLGQGLEFLIYFQGNSAPDKSGLPSDRFSAERTGGSVSTLTIQRTQQEDSAVYLCASSLDLFGPYEQYFGPGTRLTVT.

The chain carries TRBV4-3 and TRBJ2-7; the D is unclear. Germline CDR1 reads LGHNA; CDR2 reads YSLEER. V was pared by 2 bases and J by 3 bases, with 8 bases between. This CDR3 has 13 amino acids. The CDR3 DNA sequence: TGCGCCAGCAGCCAACGTGACAACTACGAGCAGTACTTC. Translated: CASSQRDNYEQYF.